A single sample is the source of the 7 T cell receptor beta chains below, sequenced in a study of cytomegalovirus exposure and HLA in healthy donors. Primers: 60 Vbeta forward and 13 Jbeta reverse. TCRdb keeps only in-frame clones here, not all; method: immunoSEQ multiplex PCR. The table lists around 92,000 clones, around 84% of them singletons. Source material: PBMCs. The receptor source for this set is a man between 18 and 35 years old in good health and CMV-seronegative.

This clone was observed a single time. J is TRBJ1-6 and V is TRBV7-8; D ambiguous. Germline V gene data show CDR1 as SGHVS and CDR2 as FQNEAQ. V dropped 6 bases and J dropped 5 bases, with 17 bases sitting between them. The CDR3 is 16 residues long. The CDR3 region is CASSSMGRGNNSPLHF. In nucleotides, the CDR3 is TGTGCCAGCAGTTCAATGGGCCGGGGAAATAATTCACCCCTCCACTTT. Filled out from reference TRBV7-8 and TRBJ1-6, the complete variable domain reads GAGVSQSPRYKVAKRGQDVALRCDPISGHVSLFWYQQALGQGPEFLTYFQNEAQLDKSGLPSDRFFAERPEGSVSTLKIQRTQQEDSAVYLCASSSMGRGNNSPLHFGNGTRLTVT.

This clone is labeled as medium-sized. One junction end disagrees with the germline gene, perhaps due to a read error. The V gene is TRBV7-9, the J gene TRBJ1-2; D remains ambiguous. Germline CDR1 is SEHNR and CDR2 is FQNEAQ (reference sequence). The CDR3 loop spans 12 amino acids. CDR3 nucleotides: TGTTCCAGCAGCTTATTTCCTTATGGCTACACCTTC. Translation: CSSSLFPYGYTF.

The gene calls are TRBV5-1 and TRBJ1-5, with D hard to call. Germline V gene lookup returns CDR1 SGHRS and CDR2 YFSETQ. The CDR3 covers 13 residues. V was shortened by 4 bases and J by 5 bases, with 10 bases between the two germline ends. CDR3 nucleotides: TGCGCCAGCAGCGCGGGCCAGGATCAGCCCCAGCATTTT. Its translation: CASSAGQDQPQHF.

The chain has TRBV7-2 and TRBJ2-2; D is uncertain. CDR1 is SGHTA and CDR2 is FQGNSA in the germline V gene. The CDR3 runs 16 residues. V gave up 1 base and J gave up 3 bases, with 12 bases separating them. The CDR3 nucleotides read TGTGCCAGCAGCTTAGTGCACGGCCAGGACACCGGGGAGCTGTTTTTT. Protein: CASSLVHGQDTGELFF.

DNA for the CDR3: TGTGCCAGCAGCCCCCGGGACAGTAATCCACCCCAGCATTTT. This translates into CASSPRDSNPPQHF. This chain joins TRBV7-9 and TRBJ1-5; TRBD1 aligns across 7 bases. Germline V gives CDR1 SEHNR, CDR2 FQNEAQ (reference sequence). V lost 5 bases and J lost 10; bases outside the gene matches: 11. This CDR3 contains 14 residues.

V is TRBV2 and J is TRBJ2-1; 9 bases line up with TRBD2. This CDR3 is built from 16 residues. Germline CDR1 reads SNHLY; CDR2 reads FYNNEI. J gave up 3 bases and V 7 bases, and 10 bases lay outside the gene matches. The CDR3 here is CASIASLAGSYNEQFF. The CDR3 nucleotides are TGTGCCAGCATCGCCTCCCTAGCGGGGAGCTACAATGAGCAGTTCTTC. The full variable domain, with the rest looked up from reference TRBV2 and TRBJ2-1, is EPEVTQTPSHQVTQMGQEVILRCVPISNHLYFYWYRQILGQKVEFLVSFYNNEISEKSEIFDDQFSVERPDGSNFTLKIRSTKLEDSAMYFCASIASLAGSYNEQFFGPGTRLTVL.

The DNA for the CDR3 is TGTGCCAGCAGGAACAGGGGGGATCGCAATCAGCCCCAGCATTTT. Translated, it gives CASRNRGDRNQPQHF. This rearrangement joins TRBV6-5 to TRBJ1-5, with 8 bases identical to TRBD1. CDR3 length: 15 residues. Germline V lookup: CDR1 MNHEY, CDR2 SVGAGI. With 6 bases clipped from V and 2 bases from J, the junction kept 6 bases outside the gene matches.